These T cell receptor beta chains were read from a single sample in a study of glioma-infiltrating T cells after dendritic cell vaccination. Here immunoSEQ multiplex PCR was the method, and the copy in TCRdb shows in-frame clones only, minus some. Of roughly 52,000 clones in the sample, over 75% are singletons; the top ten hold about 10%. Sample: blood, taken before dendritic cell vaccination. The receptors here all came from a human donor with glioblastoma. Both conserved end residues are part of each CDR3. A D gene is named only where the DNA matches it firmly. Clone size appears in some rows only: once, few, many, or a class for an expanded clone.

TRBV27,-,-,TRBJ1-2,TGTGCCAGCAGGAACCGGGACACCTATGGCTACACCTTC,CASRNRDTYGYTF
TRBV5-5,-,TRBD2,TRBJ2-1,TGTGCCAGCATCCCGGGAGGGCAGGGTAATGAGCAGTTCTTC,CASIPGGQGNEQFF
TRBV6-1,-,TRBD1,TRBJ2-2,TGTGCCAGCAGTCTATGGACAGGGCACACCGGGGAGCTGTTTTTT,CASSLWTGHTGELFF
TRBV6-1,-,-,TRBJ1-2,TGTGCCAGCAGTGAAGCGCTGAGGCGCCGGGATGGCTACACCTTC,CASSEALRRRDGYTF
TRBV18,-,-,TRBJ2-7,TGTGCCAGCTCACCCGGGATCGACGAGCAGTACTTC,CASSPGIDEQYF
TRBV15,-,TRBD2,TRBJ2-2,TGTGCCACCAGCAGTGCCCGGGGGGGATACACCGGGGAGCTGTTTTTT,CATSSARGGYTGELFF
TRBV5-5,-,-,TRBJ1-1,TGTGCCAGCAGCTTGTGGTCCTCCAGGGAAAGGAACACTGAAGCTTTCTTT,CASSLWSSRERNTEAFF
TRBV18,-,TRBD1,TRBJ2-1,TGTGCCAGCTCAAGCGACAGGGGGTACTCCTACAATGAGCAGTTCTTC,CASSSDRGYSYNEQFF
TRBV5-1,-,-,TRBJ1-1,TGCGCCAGCAGCGGCGTTCGGGGTGTTGAAGCTTTCTTT,CASSGVRGVEAFF
TRBV6-4,-,TRBD2,TRBJ2-2,TGTGCCAGCAGTATGAGCGGGGGGGCCGCCGGGGAGCTGTTTTTT,CASSMSGGAAGELFF
TRBV9,few,-,TRBJ2-3,TGTGCCAGCAGCGTAGGACGTTGGGGGGGCCTCTTCACAGATACGCAGTATTTT,CASSVGRWGGLFTDTQYF
TRBV5-1,-,TRBD2,TRBJ2-1,TGCGCCAGCAGCTTGCCGACACTAGCGGGAGGCAATGAGCAGTTCTTC,CASSLPTLAGGNEQFF
TRBV21-1,-,-,TRBJ1-1,TGTGCCAGCACAGGGAATACTGAAGCTTTCTTT,CASTGNTEAFF
TRBV10-3,-,TRBD1,TRBJ1-1,TGTGCCATCAGTCAACAGGGGGTTTACACTGAAGCTTTCTTT,CAISQQGVYTEAFF
TRBV5-5,-,TRBD1,TRBJ2-1,TGTGCCAGCAGTTTCGGACAGGGGGCATCCAATGAGCAGTTCTTC,CASSFGQGASNEQFF
TRBV6-6,-,-,TRBJ1-4,TGTGCCAGCAGTTACGGCCAGGGGGAAAAACTGTTTTTT,CASSYGQGEKLFF
TRBV7-2,-,-,TRBJ2-1,TGTGCCAGCAGCCCAAGCGGGGGACAGCCCAGCCTGAATGAGCAGTTCTTC,CASSPSGGQPSLNEQFF
TRBV1,few,-,TRBJ2-4,TGCACCATTCGGGGAGGTTCCAAAAACATTCAGTACTTC,CTIRGGSKNIQYF
TRBV7-9,-,-,TRBJ1-5,TGTGCCAGCAGCTTAGCAGGGGGTTTGGAGAATCAGCCCCAGCATTTT,CASSLAGGLENQPQHF
TRBV5-5,once,-,TRBJ2-7,TGTGCCAGCAGCTTGTTTGGGACAAGGAGCTCCTACGAGCAGTACTTC,CASSLFGTRSSYEQYF
TRBV7-6,-,TRBD1,TRBJ1-2,TGTGCCAGCAGCCCGGGACAGGGCGATCCTAACTATGGCTACACCTTC,CASSPGQGDPNYGYTF
TRBV29-1,-,-,TRBJ2-1,TGCAGCGTTGGAGGTCGTACCGGAGGCAATGAGCAGTTCTTC,CSVGGRTGGNEQFF
TRBV7-9,-,TRBD1,TRBJ1-5,TGTGCCAGCAGCCCCGGACAGGGGAGCAATCAGCCCCAGCATTTT,CASSPGQGSNQPQHF
TRBV4-2,-,-,TRBJ1-6,TGTGCCAGCAGCCAACCAGATTCACCCCTCCACTTT,CASSQPDSPLHF
TRBV7-2,-,TRBD1,TRBJ1-6,TGTGCCAGCAGGGTCAGGGGGCTAAATTCACCCCTCCACTTT,CASRVRGLNSPLHF
TRBV7-9,-,-,TRBJ2-1,TGTGCCAGCAGCCTTTTCGTCCTAGCCAACAATGAGCAGTTCTTC,CASSLFVLANNEQFF
TRBV27,few,-,TRBJ1-6,TGTGCCAGCAGTCCCCCAAATTCCCCCCTCCACTTT,CASSPPNSPLHF